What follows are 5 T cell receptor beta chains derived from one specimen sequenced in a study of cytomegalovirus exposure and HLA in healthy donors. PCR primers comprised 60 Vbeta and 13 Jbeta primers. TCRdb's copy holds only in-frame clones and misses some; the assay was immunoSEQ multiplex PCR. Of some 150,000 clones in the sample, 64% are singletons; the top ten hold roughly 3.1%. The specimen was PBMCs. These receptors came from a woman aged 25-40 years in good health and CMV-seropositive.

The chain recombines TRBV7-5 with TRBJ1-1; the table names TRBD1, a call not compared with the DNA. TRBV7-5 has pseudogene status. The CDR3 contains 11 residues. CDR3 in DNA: TGTGCCAGAATCGAACAGGGGAAAGCTTTCTTT. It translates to CARIEQGKAFF.

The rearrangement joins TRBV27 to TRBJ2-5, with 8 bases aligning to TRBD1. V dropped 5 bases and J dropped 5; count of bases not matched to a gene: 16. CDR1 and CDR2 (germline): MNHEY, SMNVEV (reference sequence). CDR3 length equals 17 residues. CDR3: CASSPYRTGRKGETQYF. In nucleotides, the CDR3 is TGTGCCAGCAGTCCCTATCGGACAGGGCGAAAGGGGGAGACCCAGTACTTC.

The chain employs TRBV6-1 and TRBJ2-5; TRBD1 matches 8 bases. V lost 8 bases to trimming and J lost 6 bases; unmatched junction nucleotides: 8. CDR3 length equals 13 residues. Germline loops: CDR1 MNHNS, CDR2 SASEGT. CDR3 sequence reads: CASLAGGSKTQYF. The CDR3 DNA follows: TGTGCCAGCCTGGCAGGGGGCTCAAAGACCCAGTACTTC.

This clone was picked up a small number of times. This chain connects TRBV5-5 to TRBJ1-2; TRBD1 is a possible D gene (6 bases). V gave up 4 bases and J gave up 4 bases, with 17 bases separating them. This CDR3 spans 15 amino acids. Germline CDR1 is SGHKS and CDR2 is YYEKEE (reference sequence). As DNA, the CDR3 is TGTGCCAGCAGCCCTACAGGGCGTTCTAGCTATGGCTACACCTTC. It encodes CASSPTGRSSYGYTF. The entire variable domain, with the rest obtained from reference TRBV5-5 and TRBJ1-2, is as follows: DAGVTQSPTHLIKTRGQQVTLRCSPISGHKSVSWYQQVLGQGPQFIFQYYEKEERGRGNFPDRFSARQFPNYSSELNVNALLLGDSALYLCASSPTGRSSYGYTFGSGTRLTVV.

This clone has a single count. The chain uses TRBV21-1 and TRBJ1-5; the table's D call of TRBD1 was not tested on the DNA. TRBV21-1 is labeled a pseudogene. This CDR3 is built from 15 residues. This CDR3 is CASRAGGQGDQPQHF. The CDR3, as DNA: TGTGCCAGCAGGGCAGGGGGACAGGGGGATCAGCCCCAGCATTTT.